Shown below are 28 T cell receptor beta chains from a single sample sequenced in a study of blood T cells in healthy people across ages. The use of a sample-barcoded 5' primer and a J-beta primer mix characterized a second PCR of 7 to 11 cycles. Using its own MiXCR run on the 5' RACE reads, TCRdb lists one record per CDR3 protein. This table holds about 1.8 million distinct CDR3 sequences, about 50% found once. The sample consisted of blood. These receptors originate from a woman between 35 and 50 years old in good health.

The rearrangement joins TRBV28 to TRBJ2-3; no clear D gene. With 10 bases removed from V and 0 bases from J, the gap between germline ends came to 23 bases. The germline gives CDR1 MDHEN, CDR2 SYDVKM. The CDR3 sequence is 17 residues long. The CDR3 loop reads CANEPLNRTDSTDTQYF. CDR3 bases: TGTGCCAACGAGCCCTTGAATAGGACGGATAGCACAGATACGCAGTATTTT.

The CDR3 loop is CASSDRLEADTQYF. The CDR3 DNA is TGTGCCAGCAGTGACCGGCTCGAAGCAGATACGCAGTATTTT. This chain connects TRBV25-1 to TRBJ2-3; D not resolved. CDR3 size: 14 residues. Trimming removed 3 bases at V and 4 bases at J, with 11 bases between. Germline CDR1 and CDR2: MGHDK and SYGVNS. The whole variable domain, filled in from reference TRBV25-1 and TRBJ2-3, reads EADIYQTPRYLVIGTGKKITLECSQTMGHDKMYWYQQDPGMELHLIHYSYGVNSTEKGDLSSESTVSRIRTEHFPLTLESARPSHTSQYLCASSDRLEADTQYFGPGTRLTVL.

V is TRBV2 and J is TRBJ2-7, with D possibly matching TRBD2 (7 bases). CDR1 and CDR2 (germline): SNHLY, FYNNEI. The CDR3 runs to 15 residues. The V and J ends lost 6 bases and 7 bases respectively, with 22 bases between them. As DNA, the CDR3 is TGTGCCAGCAGGGGGGGGCGGGGCTCCTACAATGAGCAGTACTTC. As protein: CASRGGRGSYNEQYF.

The chain links TRBV20-1 to TRBJ1-2; D gene unclear. This CDR3 is 14 amino acids long. Germline V lookup: CDR1 DFQATT, CDR2 SNEGSKA (reference sequence). V was cut by 6 bases and J by 2 bases, with 16 bases left in between. As DNA, the CDR3 is TGCAGTGCCATACGTATAGGGCTCAACTATGGCTACACCTTC. It translates to CSAIRIGLNYGYTF.

V is TRBV20-1 and J is TRBJ2-3; a weak D match, TRBD2 (5 bases). Trimming cost V 5 bases and J 4 bases, with 22 bases left between them. Germline CDR1 and CDR2: DFQATT and SNEGSKA (reference sequence). The CDR3 runs to 16 residues. The CDR3 loop is CSADNAPLVPADTQYF. CDR3 nucleotides: TGCAGTGCTGACAACGCCCCACTAGTGCCGGCAGATACGCAGTATTTT.

This clonotype was observed a single time. The rearrangement links TRBV7-2 to TRBJ2-1; D may correspond to TRBD1 or TRBD2 (5 bases each). V gave up 0 bases and J gave up 8 bases, with 14 bases separating them. The CDR3 has 15 amino acids. The germline V gene encodes CDR1 SGHTA and CDR2 FQGNSA. In DNA, the CDR3 is TGTGCCAGCAGCTTAGCGAGGGCAGGGACGTATGAGCAGTTCTTC. It is translated as CASSLARAGTYEQFF. Variable domain in full (rest from reference TRBV7-2 and TRBJ2-1): GAGVSQSPSNKVTEKGKDVELRCDPISGHTALYWYRQSLGQGLEFLIYFQGNSAPDKSGLPSDRFSAERTGGSVSTLTIQRTQQEDSAVYLCASSLARAGTYEQFFGPGTRLTVL.

This clonotype came up a few times. The chain combines TRBV28 with TRBJ2-1, with 9 bases identical to TRBD2. V shed 8 bases and J 5 bases; nucleotides not matched to a gene: 16. The CDR3 covers 17 residues. Germline values: CDR1 MDHEN, CDR2 SYDVKM. CDR3 nucleotide sequence: TGTGCCAGCGCCCCCCCCTTCGGTGCGGGGGGGAACAATGAGCAGTTCTTC. Its protein is CASAPPFGAGGNNEQFF.

Remarks on this clonotype: This may be a read error: a much more frequent sequence differs by one nucleotide. This chain uses TRBV29-1 with TRBJ2-7, with 7 bases aligning to TRBD1. The J call is uncertain, as TRBJ2-4 better fits the DNA end. The length of the CDR3 is 12 residues. The germline V gene encodes CDR1 SQVTM and CDR2 ANQGSEA. The CDR3, as DNA: TGCAGCGTCCGGACAGGCGGAGGCATTCAGTACTTC. Translating it yields CSVRTGGGIQYF.

A remark on this clonotype: One junction end disagrees with the germline gene, perhaps due to a read error. The rearrangement joins TRBV7-9 to TRBJ1-1; D not resolved. The CDR3 spans 14 residues. Germline V lookup: CDR1 SEHNR, CDR2 FQNEAQ (reference sequence). CDR3 DNA: TGTGCCAGCGGCTTTGGGCATTTGAACACTGAAGCTTTCTTT. Protein sequence: CASGFGHLNTEAFF.

This clonotype was counted between two and nine times. The chain has TRBV28 and TRBJ2-5; D gene unclear. Trimming took off 7 bases at V and 3 bases at J, with 9 bases between the two ends. Germline-derived CDR1 and CDR2 are MDHEN and SYDVKM. The CDR3 sequence is 12 residues long. The CDR3: CASTASEETQYF. The CDR3 DNA is TGTGCCAGCACCGCATCCGAAGAGACCCAGTACTTC.

The rearrangement links TRBV27 to TRBJ2-7; D is uncertain. CDR3 length: 13 residues. CDR1 MNHEY and CDR2 SMNVEV come from the germline V gene (reference sequence). The V and J ends lost 1 base and 5 bases respectively, with 9 bases between them. This CDR3 is CASSLLPADEQYF. The CDR3 DNA follows: TGTGCCAGCAGTTTATTGCCCGCAGACGAGCAGTACTTC.

The table lists this clonotype with a few counts. This sequence joins TRBV5-4 and TRBJ2-7, with 11 bases that match TRBD1. The CDR3 is made up of 14 amino acids. Losses at the gene ends were 4 bases for V and 7 bases for J; bases not matched to a gene: 7. The germline CDR1 and CDR2 sequences are SGHNT and YYREEE (reference sequence). The DNA of the CDR3 is TGTGCCAGCAGCCCGGACAGGGGGCGATGGGAGCAGTACTTC. This gives the protein CASSPDRGRWEQYF.

The chain recombines TRBV5-1 with TRBJ2-1; unclear D gene. Trimming pared 0 bases from V and 0 bases from J, leaving 7 bases between. This CDR3 region has 15 residues. Germline lookup yields CDR1 SGHRS and CDR2 YFSETQ. The CDR3 loop is CASSLDDPSYNEQFF. In DNA, the CDR3 is TGCGCCAGCAGCTTGGATGACCCCTCCTACAATGAGCAGTTCTTC.

J is TRBJ1-6 and V is TRBV20-1; D is undetermined. This CDR3 has 15 amino acids. CDR1 DFQATT and CDR2 SNEGSKA come from the germline V gene (reference sequence). Trimming took 2 bases from V and 0 from J, leaving 8 bases between them. The CDR3 reads CSARLRSSYNSPLHF. The CDR3 DNA reads as TGCAGTGCTAGACTCCGGTCCTCCTATAATTCACCCCTCCACTTT.

In its sample, this clonotype was seen many times. The genes are TRBV29-1 and TRBJ1-2; 9 bases align to TRBD1. Germline V CDR1 and CDR2: SQVTM, ANQGSEA. This CDR3 has 15 amino acids. V was pared by 3 bases and J by 3 bases, with 8 bases of the junction left unmatched. This CDR3 reads CSVEGTGNSDYGYTF. The DNA of the CDR3 is TGCAGCGTTGAGGGGACAGGGAATAGTGACTATGGCTACACCTTC.

The CDR3 DNA is TGTGCCAGCAGTCCCGGGGCAGCCGCCTACGAGCAGTACTTC. It is translated as CASSPGAAAYEQYF. The rearrangement uses TRBV28 and TRBJ2-7; D may correspond to TRBD1 or TRBD2 (5 bases each). Germline-derived CDR1 and CDR2 are MDHEN and SYDVKM. This CDR3 contains 14 residues. The V gene lost 5 bases and the J gene lost 2 bases, with 13 bases spanning the gap. The full variable domain, completed using reference TRBV28 and TRBJ2-7, is DVKVTQSSRYLVKRTGEKVFLECVQDMDHENMFWYRQDPGLGLRLIYFSYDVKMKEKGDIPEGYSVSREKKERFSLILESASTNQTSMYLCASSPGAAAYEQYFGPGTRLTVT.

This clonotype was counted a few times. This CDR3 reads CASSQGLFGYTF. As DNA, the CDR3 is TGTGCCAGCAGCCAGGGGTTGTTTGGCTACACCTTC. The chain joins TRBV7-2 to TRBJ1-2, with D perhaps TRBD1 (6 bases). V lost 5 bases and J lost 7, with 11 bases in between. The CDR3 has 12 residues. The germline V gene encodes CDR1 SGHTA and CDR2 FQGNSA. Looking up the rest from reference TRBV7-2 and TRBJ1-2 gives the full variable domain: GAGVSQSPSNKVTEKGKDVELRCDPISGHTALYWYRQSLGQGLEFLIYFQGNSAPDKSGLPSDRFSAERTGGSVSTLTIQRTQQEDSAVYLCASSQGLFGYTFGSGTRLTVV.

The chain uses TRBV27 and TRBJ2-2; 7 bases line up with TRBD2. Germline CDR1 and CDR2: MNHEY and SMNVEV (reference sequence). V lost 6 bases to trimming and J lost 7 bases; unmatched junction nucleotides: 5. The CDR3 has 13 amino acids. CDR3 amino acids: CASSLLANGELFF. The CDR3 nucleotides read TGTGCCAGCAGCCTACTAGCGAACGGGGAGCTGTTTTTT.

The J gene is TRBJ2-1, the V gene TRBV6-2 or TRBV6-3; TRBD1 agrees at 12 bases. The ends lost 2 bases at V and 2 bases at J; junction bases unmatched: 1. This CDR3 is built from 16 residues. Germline V gene lookup returns CDR1 MNHEY and CDR2 SVGEGT. The CDR3 sequence is CASSYGTGGTYNEQFF. The CDR3 coding sequence is TGTGCCAGCAGTTACGGGACAGGGGGCACCTACAATGAGCAGTTCTTC.

This chain connects TRBV7-2 to TRBJ2-4; possibly TRBD1 or TRBD2 for D (5 bases each). Trimming pared 1 base from V and 13 bases from J, leaving 11 bases between. The CDR3 is made up of 12 amino acids. Looked up from germline, CDR1 is SGHTA and CDR2 is FQGNSA. The CDR3 bases are TGTGCCAGCAGCTTAGTCGGGACCCAACAGTACTTC. The encoded protein is CASSLVGTQQYF.

The CDR3 protein is CASRITGGGYEQYF. CDR3 sequence (DNA): TGTGCCAGCAGGATTACAGGGGGCGGTTACGAGCAGTACTTC. This rearrangement joins TRBV5-6 to TRBJ2-7, with TRBD1 matching 9 bases. The CDR3 sequence is 14 residues long. Germline V lookup: CDR1 SGHDT, CDR2 YYEEEE. With 5 bases clipped from V and 4 bases from J, the junction kept 7 bases outside the gene matches.

The chain is built from TRBV12-5 and TRBJ2-3, with D hard to call. This CDR3 is built from 17 residues. V was clipped by 0 bases and J by 4 bases, with 17 bases between them. Per germline, CDR1 LGHNT and CDR2 FRNRAP. This CDR3 is CASGLVLGSRGADTQYF. As DNA, the CDR3 is TGTGCTAGTGGTTTGGTCCTGGGTTCACGTGGGGCAGATACGCAGTATTTT.

V is TRBV24-1 and J is TRBJ2-1; D is unresolved. This CDR3 spans 12 amino acids. The germline V gene has CDR1 KGHDR and CDR2 SFDVKD. Trimming shortened V by 5 bases and J by 10 bases, and 11 bases separated the two germline ends. The CDR3 region is CATSAGPIEQFF. The DNA of the CDR3 is TGTGCCACCAGTGCCGGACCCATAGAGCAGTTCTTC.

This clonotype was counted a few times. This sequence joins TRBV20-1 and TRBJ2-7; D perhaps matches TRBD2 (5 bases). The V and J ends lost 1 base and 2 bases respectively, with 12 bases between them. The CDR3 totals 14 residues. Germline V gene sequence: CDR1 DFQATT, CDR2 SNEGSKA (reference sequence). DNA for the CDR3: TGCAGTGCTAGAGCGGACTCCCATCCCTACGAGCAGTACTTC. Translation: CSARADSHPYEQYF.

V is TRBV13 and J is TRBJ2-7; D is uncertain. The CDR3 runs to 14 residues. Trimming cost V 0 bases and J 2 bases, with 8 bases left between them. Germline V lookup: CDR1 PRHDT, CDR2 FYEKMQ (reference sequence). CDR3 region: CASSLGRITYEQYF. In DNA, the CDR3 is TGTGCCAGCAGCTTAGGACGGATAACCTACGAGCAGTACTTC.

The chain joins TRBV6-5 to TRBJ2-1; TRBD1 is a possible D gene (6 bases). V lost 0 bases and J 13 bases, leaving 16 bases between the germline ends. This CDR3 comprises 14 residues. Per the germline V gene, CDR1 is MNHEY and CDR2 is SVGAGI. CDR3 nucleotides: TGTGCCAGCAGTTACTCTCCAGGGGAAGAGACCCAGTTCTTC. Translation gives CASSYSPGEETQFF.

The chain couples TRBV6-2 or TRBV6-3 to TRBJ2-3; unclear D gene. Trimming stripped 10 bases from V and 0 bases from J, with 8 bases between. CDR1 and CDR2 (germline): MNHEY, SVGEGT. The length of the CDR3 is 12 residues. The CDR3 DNA sequence: TGTGCCACCGAAACTAGCACAGATACGCAGTATTTT. Translating it yields CATETSTDTQYF.

In its sample, this clonotype was seen a few times. This chain joins TRBV11-2 and TRBJ2-4; TRBD2 might be the D (6 bases). This CDR3 is built from 17 residues. The V end lost 1 base, the J end lost 4 bases, and 17 bases lay between the germline ends. Germline V gives CDR1 SGHAT, CDR2 FQNNGV. In nucleotides, the CDR3 is TGTGCCAGCAGCTTAGCCACGGGGGTCGGGATTAAAAACATTCAGTACTTC. This sequence encodes CASSLATGVGIKNIQYF.